This T cell receptor beta chain comes out of a study of cytomegalovirus exposure and HLA in healthy donors. Findings and caveats of the study: The availability of immune exposure information extended only to CMV serostatus. When the data were analyzed later, several of the most significant clusters appeared to be linked to common viral pathogens.

The CDR3 covers 14 residues. CDR1 is LNHDA, CDR2 SQIVND, per germline (reference sequence). Trimming cost V 4 bases and J 5 bases; bases outside gene matches: 8. This PCR relied on a set of 60 Vbeta primers and 13 Jbeta primers. The method was immunoSEQ multiplex PCR; TCRdb's version includes in-frame clones alone and lacks a portion of them. The data show 150,000 to 200,000 clones, with roughly 81% seen just once and approximately 2% held by the top ten. For this clone: No antigen is known for it.

The specimen sequenced was PBMCs. The chain couples TRBV19 to TRBJ2-7; TRBD1 agrees at 7 bases. The receptor comes from a man younger than 35 in good health and CMV-seropositive. The CDR3 DNA reads TGTGCCAGTAGTAAGGGGGCAGGGGTCCACGAGCAGTACTTC. It yields the protein CASSKGAGVHEQYF. The full variable domain, with the rest looked up from reference TRBV19 and TRBJ2-7, is DGGITQSPKYLFRKEGQNVTLSCEQNLNHDAMYWYRQDPGQGLRLIYYSQIVNDFQKGDIAEGYSVSREKKESFPLTVTSAQKNPTAFYLCASSKGAGVHEQYFGPGTRLTVT.